One and the same sample provided the 20 T cell receptor beta chains below, sequenced in a study of CD8 T cells in Susac syndrome. A quantity of about 0.45 to 1 ug RNA underwent reverse transcription using random hexamers. TCRdb processed the immunoSEQ multiplex PCR reads anew with MiXCR; each CDR3 protein has one entry. The sample includes roughly 200,000 distinct CDR3 sequences, 90% to 95% seen only once; the top ten take around 0.1%. The sequencing sample was made of CD4+ T cells from PBMCs. These receptors all stem from a human donor in good health.

The chain employs TRBV20-1 and TRBJ1-3; a weak D match, TRBD1 (5 bases). Per germline, CDR1 DFQATT and CDR2 SNEGSKA (reference sequence). Between the trimmed V and J ends, which lost 2 bases and 2 bases, there was a span of 13 bases. The CDR3 is 15 amino acids. The CDR3: CSARSRTPPGNTIYF. The CDR3 coding sequence is TGCAGTGCTAGAAGCCGGACACCCCCTGGAAACACCATATATTTT.

This chain joins TRBV30 and TRBJ2-4, with 7 bases matching TRBD1. Germline values: CDR1 GTSNPN, CDR2 SVGIG (reference sequence). This CDR3 comprises 14 residues. Germline trimming cut 1 base from V and 6 bases from J; bases unmatched to any gene: 6. Here the CDR3 reads CAWSAGTAINIQYF. The CDR3 region has the DNA TGTGCCTGGAGTGCGGGGACAGCAATAAACATTCAGTACTTC.

The chain links TRBV10-3 to TRBJ1-2; D unclear. CDR1 and CDR2 from the germline V gene are ENHRY and SYGVKD. The CDR3 totals 15 residues. The V end was cut by 3 bases, the J end by 6 bases, with 17 bases between. Here the CDR3 DNA reads TGTGCCATCAGTGAACATCGTTCTACAGTGGATGGCTACACCTTC. Its translation: CAISEHRSTVDGYTF.

This chain links TRBV27 with TRBJ1-5; TRBD1 is a possible D gene (6 bases). The CDR3 loop spans 17 amino acids. Germline CDR1 and CDR2: MNHEY and SMNVEV (reference sequence). The V gene lost 3 bases and the J gene lost 10 bases, with 25 bases spanning the gap. CDR3 region: CASSFTTGTSVMVPQHF. CDR3 coding DNA: TGTGCCAGCAGTTTCACGACAGGCACCTCCGTTATGGTTCCCCAGCATTTT.

The genes are TRBV20-1 and TRBJ1-5; D not certain. The CDR3 runs to 13 residues. V lost 1 base to trimming and J lost 0 bases, with 4 bases between them. Germline V gene data show CDR1 as DFQATT and CDR2 as SNEGSKA (reference sequence). In nucleotides, the CDR3 is TGCAGTGCTAGAGTATATAGCAATCAGCCCCAGCATTTT. Translation gives CSARVYSNQPQHF.

This chain joins TRBV20-1 and TRBJ2-1; D possibly corresponds to TRBD2 (5 bases). This CDR3 has 11 residues. Trimming cost V 8 bases and J 10 bases, with 15 bases left between them. Germline-derived CDR1 and CDR2 are DFQATT and SNEGSKA (reference sequence). CDR3 protein: CSLPRGLEQFF. As DNA, the CDR3 is TGCAGTCTGCCACGGGGTCTGGAGCAGTTCTTC.

J is TRBJ2-7 and V is TRBV24-1, with 7 bases lining up with TRBD1. Looked up from germline, CDR1 is KGHDR and CDR2 is SFDVKD. The CDR3 contains 13 residues. V shed 2 bases and J 7 bases; nucleotides not matched to a gene: 4. In nucleotides, the CDR3 is TGTGCCACCAGTGATTCAAGGGGACAGGAGCAGTACTTC. Protein sequence: CATSDSRGQEQYF.

The CDR3 DNA is TGTGCCAGCAGTCGTGACTACTCCTACGAGCAGTACGTC. Its protein is CASSRDYSYEQYV. The chain employs TRBV6-2 or TRBV6-3 and TRBJ2-7; D is possibly TRBD2 (5 bases). With 5 bases removed from V and 0 bases from J, the gap between germline ends came to 8 bases. This CDR3 region has 13 residues. The germline V gene encodes CDR1 MNHEY and CDR2 SVGEGT.

V and J are TRBV3-1 and TRBJ2-3; a possible D gene is TRBD2 (5 bases). This CDR3 has 13 residues. V lost 4 bases and J 2 bases, leaving 7 bases between the germline ends. The germline V gene encodes CDR1 LGHDT and CDR2 YNNKEL (reference sequence). As DNA, the CDR3 is TGTGCCAGCAGCCCGGGGATCACAGATACGCAGTATTTT. Amino acids: CASSPGITDTQYF.

V is TRBV30 and J is TRBJ2-3; 8 nucleotides line up with TRBD2. The CDR3 spans 18 residues. CDR1 is GTSNPN and CDR2 is SVGIG in the germline V gene (reference sequence). The junction had 16 bases not matched to a gene; V was cut back by 0 bases and J by 5 bases. CDR3 loop: CAWSVLGLAGPGEDTQYF. CDR3 sequence (DNA): TGTGCCTGGAGTGTACTAGGGCTAGCGGGCCCTGGGGAAGATACGCAGTATTTT.

This chain uses TRBV2 with TRBJ2-3; D is unresolved. V lost 5 bases and J lost 2, with 5 bases in between. This CDR3 has 12 amino acids. In germline, CDR1 is SNHLY, CDR2 FYNNEI. The CDR3: CASSTDTDTQYF. The CDR3 nucleotides are TGTGCCAGCAGTACCGACACAGATACGCAGTATTTT.

About this clonotype: No DNA is shown, since the ends of the CDR3 on it are uncertain; the CDR3 is the one TCRdb lists. V usage is TRBV4-3 and J usage is TRBJ2-2. CDR1 is LGHNA and CDR2 is YSLEER in the germline V gene. The CDR3 is 14 amino acids long, termini counted. The CDR3 sequence: CASSQVETPGSCFF.

This chain joins TRBV5-4 and TRBJ2-1, with 10 bases fitting TRBD2. This CDR3 is built from 15 residues. V lost 2 bases to trimming and J lost 7 bases; unmatched junction nucleotides: 6. The germline V gene has CDR1 SGHNT and CDR2 YYREEE (reference sequence). DNA for the CDR3: TGTGCCAGCAGCTTCAAGCGGGAGGGCCGTAATGAGCAGTTCTTC. Amino acids: CASSFKREGRNEQFF.

The V gene is TRBV7-9, the J gene TRBJ2-1, with TRBD2 identical over 13 bases. CDR1 is SEHNR, CDR2 FQNEAQ, per germline (reference sequence). This CDR3 region has 15 residues. The V segment lost 1 base and the J segment 6 bases; nucleotides outside the gene matches: 0. Written as DNA, the CDR3 is TGTGCCAGCAGCTTAGGGACTAGCGGGAGCAATGAGCAGTTCTTC. Translated, it gives CASSLGTSGSNEQFF.

This clonotype occurred once. The chain joins TRBV20-1 to TRBJ1-1; unclear D gene. Trimming pared 6 bases from V and 5 bases from J, leaving 13 bases between. Germline V gene lookup returns CDR1 DFQATT and CDR2 SNEGSKA (reference sequence). The CDR3 spans 12 residues. The DNA of the CDR3 is TGCAGTGCGCCCGGTTATCGGACTGAAGCTTTCTTT. This gives the protein CSAPGYRTEAFF.

The V call is TRBV29-1, the J call TRBJ2-3; D is uncertain. V was pared by 0 bases and J by 3 bases, with 13 bases between. Germline CDR1 reads SQVTM; CDR2 reads ANQGSEA. The CDR3 loop spans 15 amino acids. CDR3 coding DNA: TGCAGCGTTGAAGATCTGGCGATTTCGACAGATACGCAGTATTTT. Protein sequence: CSVEDLAISTDTQYF.

Only a few counts were recorded for this clonotype. The genes are TRBV20-1 and TRBJ2-1; 7 bases are shared with TRBD1. This CDR3 has 12 amino acids. Germline values: CDR1 DFQATT, CDR2 SNEGSKA (reference sequence). The V and J ends lost 3 bases and 8 bases, in that order; junction bases with no gene match: 4. CDR3 bases: TGCAGTGCTAGTACAGGGGCGGATGAGCAGTTCTTC. Encoded protein: CSASTGADEQFF.

J is TRBJ1-2 and V is TRBV28; D perhaps matches TRBD1 (5 bases). V gave up 4 bases and J gave up 4 bases, with 13 bases separating them. The CDR3 has 14 amino acids. Per germline, CDR1 MDHEN and CDR2 SYDVKM. Here the CDR3 DNA reads TGTGCCAGCAGTTCGCCTACGGGACGCTATGGCTACACCTTC. Residues: CASSSPTGRYGYTF.

The chain has TRBV5-1 and TRBJ1-2; D ambiguous. The CDR3 covers 15 residues. V lost 0 bases and J 0 bases, leaving 9 bases between the germline ends. The germline V gene encodes CDR1 SGHRS and CDR2 YFSETQ. The CDR3 DNA is TGCGCCAGCAGCTTGGCCGGCAGGACTAACTATGGCTACACCTTC. Amino acid sequence: CASSLAGRTNYGYTF.

This clonotype has a single count. The chain recombines TRBV19 with TRBJ1-1; D is possibly TRBD1 (5 bases). Trimming left V 7 bases short and J 1 base short, with 13 bases between. This CDR3 has 14 residues. Germline V gene sequence: CDR1 LNHDA, CDR2 SQIVND (reference sequence). The CDR3 region has the DNA TGTGCCAGTACCCCCCCGGGGGGGAACACTGAAGCTTTCTTT. It yields the protein CASTPPGGNTEAFF.